Below, one T cell receptor beta chain is given with its context. What it binds is not known. The data stem from a study of T cell responses to AZD1222 COVID-19 vaccine. Whole-study findings and limits: CD4 TCRs covered the whole spike, strongest at regions 160-218 and 743-854.

The repertoire was sequenced with immunoSEQ multiplex PCR; TCRdb's copy has only in-frame clones and lacks some. Seen here are 95,000 to 110,000 clones, around 93% observed once, and the top ten hold 8% to 9.5%. Germline values: CDR1 SNHLY, CDR2 FYNNEI. The V end lost 2 bases, the J end lost 3 bases, and 13 bases lay between the germline ends. This CDR3 contains 16 residues. The receptor comes from an adult who received the AZD1222 COVID-19 vaccine. This specimen consisted of peripheral blood, obtained 28 days after the second AZD1222 dose. The chain joins TRBV2 to TRBJ2-2; a weak D match, TRBD1 (6 bases). The CDR3 bases are TGTGCCAGCAGTGAACGAAGACAGGCCTACACCGGGGAGCTGTTTTTT. Amino acid sequence: CASSERRQAYTGELFF.